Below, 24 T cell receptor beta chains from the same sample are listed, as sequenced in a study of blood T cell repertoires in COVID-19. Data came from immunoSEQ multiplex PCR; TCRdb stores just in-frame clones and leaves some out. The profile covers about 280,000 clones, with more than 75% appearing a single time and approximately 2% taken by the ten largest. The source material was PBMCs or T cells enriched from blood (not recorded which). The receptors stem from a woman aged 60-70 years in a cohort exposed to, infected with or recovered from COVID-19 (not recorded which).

The CDR3 DNA reads TGTGCCAGCAGCTTAAACAGGGGGCGATTTAAGAACACTGAAGCTTTCTTT. This codes for CASSLNRGRFKNTEAFF. V usage is TRBV27 and J usage is TRBJ1-1, with 9 bases identical to TRBD1. Germline CDR1 MNHEY, CDR2 SMNVEV (reference sequence). The CDR3 runs to 17 residues. The trim removed 6 bases at V and 1 base at J, leaving 12 bases unmatched.

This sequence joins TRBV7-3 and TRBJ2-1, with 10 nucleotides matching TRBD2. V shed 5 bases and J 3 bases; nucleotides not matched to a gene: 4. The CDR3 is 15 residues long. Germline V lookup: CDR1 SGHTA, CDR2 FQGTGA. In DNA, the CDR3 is TGTGCCAGCAGCGCCAGCGGGAGGGGCTACAATGAGCAGTTCTTC. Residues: CASSASGRGYNEQFF.

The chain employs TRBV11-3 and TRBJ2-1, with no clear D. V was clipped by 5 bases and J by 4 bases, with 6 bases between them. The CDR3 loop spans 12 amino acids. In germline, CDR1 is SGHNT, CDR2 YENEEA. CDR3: CASSLCYNEQFF. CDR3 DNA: TGTGCCAGCAGCCTCTGTTACAATGAGCAGTTCTTC.

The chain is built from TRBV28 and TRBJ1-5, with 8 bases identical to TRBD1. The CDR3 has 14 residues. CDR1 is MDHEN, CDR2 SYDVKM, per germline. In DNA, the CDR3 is TGTGTCATCTCGGCAGGGGGCGGGAATCAGCCCCAGCATTTT. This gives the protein CVISAGGGNQPQHF.

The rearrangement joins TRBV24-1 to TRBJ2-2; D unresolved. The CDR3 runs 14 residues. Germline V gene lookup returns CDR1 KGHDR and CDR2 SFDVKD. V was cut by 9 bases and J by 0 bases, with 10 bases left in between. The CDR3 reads CATRAATNTGELFF. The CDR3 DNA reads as TGTGCCACCCGCGCAGCGACGAACACCGGGGAGCTGTTTTTT.

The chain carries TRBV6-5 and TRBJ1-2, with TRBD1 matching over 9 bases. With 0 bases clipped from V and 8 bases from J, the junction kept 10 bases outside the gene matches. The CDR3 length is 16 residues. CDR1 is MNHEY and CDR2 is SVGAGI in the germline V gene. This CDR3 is CASSYSYRGLMEGYTF. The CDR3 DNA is TGTGCCAGCAGTTACTCATACAGGGGGCTTATGGAGGGCTACACCTTC.

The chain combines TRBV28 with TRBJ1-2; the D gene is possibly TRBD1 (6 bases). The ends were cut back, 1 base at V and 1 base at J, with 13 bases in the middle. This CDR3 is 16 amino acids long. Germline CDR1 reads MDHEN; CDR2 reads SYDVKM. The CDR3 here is CASSLYKGDGNYGYTF. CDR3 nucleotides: TGTGCCAGCAGTTTATATAAGGGGGATGGTAACTATGGCTACACCTTC.

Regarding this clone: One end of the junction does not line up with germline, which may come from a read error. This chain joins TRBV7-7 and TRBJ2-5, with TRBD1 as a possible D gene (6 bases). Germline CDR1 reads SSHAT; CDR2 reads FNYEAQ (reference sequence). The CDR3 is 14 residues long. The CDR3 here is CASSLGQIQETQYF. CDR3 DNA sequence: TGTGCTAGCAGCCTAGGACAGATCCAAGAGACCCAGTACTTC.

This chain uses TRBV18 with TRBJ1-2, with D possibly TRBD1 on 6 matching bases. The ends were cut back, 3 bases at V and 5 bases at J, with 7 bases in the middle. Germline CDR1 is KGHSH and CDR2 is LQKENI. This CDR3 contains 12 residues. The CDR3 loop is CASSPDRYGYTF. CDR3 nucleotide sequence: TGTGCCAGCTCACCGGACAGATATGGCTACACCTTC.

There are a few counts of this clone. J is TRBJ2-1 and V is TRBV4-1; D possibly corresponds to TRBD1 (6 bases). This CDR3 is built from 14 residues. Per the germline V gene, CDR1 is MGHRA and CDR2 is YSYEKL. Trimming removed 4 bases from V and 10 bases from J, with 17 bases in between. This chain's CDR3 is CASSPGHGLGEQFF. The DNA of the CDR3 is TGCGCCAGCAGCCCGGGACACGGTTTGGGCGAGCAGTTCTTC.

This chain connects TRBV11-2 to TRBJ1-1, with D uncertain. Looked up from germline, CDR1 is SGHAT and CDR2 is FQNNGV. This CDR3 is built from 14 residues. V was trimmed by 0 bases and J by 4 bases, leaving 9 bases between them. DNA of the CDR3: TGTGCCAGCAGCTTAGAACGTGGGAGCACTGAAGCTTTCTTT. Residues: CASSLERGSTEAFF. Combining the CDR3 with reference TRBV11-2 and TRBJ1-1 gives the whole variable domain EAGVAQSPRYKIIEKRQSVAFWCNPISGHATLYWYQQILGQGPKLLIQFQNNGVVDDSQLPKDRFSAERLKGVDSTLKIQPAKLEDSAVYLCASSLERGSTEAFFGQGTRLTVV.

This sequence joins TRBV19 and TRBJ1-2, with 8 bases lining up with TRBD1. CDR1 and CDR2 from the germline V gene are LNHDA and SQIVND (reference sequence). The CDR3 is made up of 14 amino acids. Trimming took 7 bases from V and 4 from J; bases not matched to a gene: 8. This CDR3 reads CASTRQGRSYGYTF. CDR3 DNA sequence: TGTGCCAGTACCCGACAGGGGCGCTCCTATGGCTACACCTTC.

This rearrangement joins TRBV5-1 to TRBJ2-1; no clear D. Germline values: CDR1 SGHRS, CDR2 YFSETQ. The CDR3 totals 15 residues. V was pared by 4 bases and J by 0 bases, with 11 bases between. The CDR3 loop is CASSDARSSYNEQFF. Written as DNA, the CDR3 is TGCGCCAGCAGCGACGCGCGGAGCTCCTACAATGAGCAGTTCTTC.

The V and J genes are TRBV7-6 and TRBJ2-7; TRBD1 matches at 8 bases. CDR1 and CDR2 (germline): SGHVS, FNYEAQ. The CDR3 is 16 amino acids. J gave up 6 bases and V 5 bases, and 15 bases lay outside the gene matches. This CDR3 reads CASSPIPAGGIGEQYF. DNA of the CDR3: TGTGCCAGCAGCCCTATCCCCGCAGGGGGCATCGGCGAGCAGTACTTC.

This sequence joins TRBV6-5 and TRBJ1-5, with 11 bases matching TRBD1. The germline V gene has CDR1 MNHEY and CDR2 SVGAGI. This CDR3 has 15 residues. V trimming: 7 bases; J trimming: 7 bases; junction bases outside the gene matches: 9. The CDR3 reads CASTLDRGRGQPQHF. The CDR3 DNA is TGTGCCAGCACTTTGGACAGGGGGCGAGGGCAGCCCCAGCATTTT.

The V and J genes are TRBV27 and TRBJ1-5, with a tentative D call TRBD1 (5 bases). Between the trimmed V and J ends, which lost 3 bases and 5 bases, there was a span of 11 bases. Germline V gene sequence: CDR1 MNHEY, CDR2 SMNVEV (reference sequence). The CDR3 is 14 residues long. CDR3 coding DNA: TGTGCCAGCAGTTTTCAAGGGGTGGATCAGCCCCAGCATTTT. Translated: CASSFQGVDQPQHF.

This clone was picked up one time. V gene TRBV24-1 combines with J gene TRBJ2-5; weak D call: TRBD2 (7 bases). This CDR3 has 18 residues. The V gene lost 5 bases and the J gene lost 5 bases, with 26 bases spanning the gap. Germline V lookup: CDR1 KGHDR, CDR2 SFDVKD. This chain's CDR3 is CATSAPAGGPTVQETQYF. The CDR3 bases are TGTGCCACCAGTGCTCCCGCCGGGGGGCCTACCGTCCAGGAGACCCAGTACTTC.

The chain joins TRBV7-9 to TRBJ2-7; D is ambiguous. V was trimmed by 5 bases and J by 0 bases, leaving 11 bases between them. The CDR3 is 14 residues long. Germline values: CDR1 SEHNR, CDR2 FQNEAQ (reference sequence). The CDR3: CASSRRGSSYEQYF. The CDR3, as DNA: TGTGCCAGCAGCCGACGCGGAAGCTCCTACGAGCAGTACTTC.

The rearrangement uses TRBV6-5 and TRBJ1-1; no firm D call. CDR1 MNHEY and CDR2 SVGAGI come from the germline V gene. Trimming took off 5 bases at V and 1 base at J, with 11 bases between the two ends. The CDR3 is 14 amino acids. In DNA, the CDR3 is TGTGCCAGCAGTAAACAACGGGGGAACACTGAAGCTTTCTTT. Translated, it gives CASSKQRGNTEAFF.

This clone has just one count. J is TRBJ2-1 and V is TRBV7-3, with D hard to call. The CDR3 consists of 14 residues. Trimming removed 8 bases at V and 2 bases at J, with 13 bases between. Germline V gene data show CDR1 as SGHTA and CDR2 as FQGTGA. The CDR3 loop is CASALERAYNEQFF. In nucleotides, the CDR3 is TGTGCCAGCGCCCTCGAGAGAGCCTACAATGAGCAGTTCTTC.

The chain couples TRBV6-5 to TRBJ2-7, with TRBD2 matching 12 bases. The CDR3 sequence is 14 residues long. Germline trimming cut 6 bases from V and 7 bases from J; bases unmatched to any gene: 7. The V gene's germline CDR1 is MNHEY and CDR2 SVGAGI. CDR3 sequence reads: CASRRLAGVREQYF. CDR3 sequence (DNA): TGTGCCAGCAGGAGACTAGCGGGAGTGCGGGAGCAGTACTTC.

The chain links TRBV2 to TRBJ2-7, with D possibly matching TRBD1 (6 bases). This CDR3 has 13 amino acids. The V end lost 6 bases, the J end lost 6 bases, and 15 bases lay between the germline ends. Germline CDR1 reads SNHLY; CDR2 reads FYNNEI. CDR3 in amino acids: CASRTDRSREQYF. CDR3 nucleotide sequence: TGTGCCAGCAGGACCGACAGGTCCCGCGAGCAGTACTTC.

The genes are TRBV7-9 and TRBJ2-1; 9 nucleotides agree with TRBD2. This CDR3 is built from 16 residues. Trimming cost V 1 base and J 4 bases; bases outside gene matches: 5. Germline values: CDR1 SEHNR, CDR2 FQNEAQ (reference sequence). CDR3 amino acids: CASSLDLAGSYNEQFF. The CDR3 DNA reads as TGTGCCAGCAGCTTAGACCTAGCGGGATCGTACAATGAGCAGTTCTTC.

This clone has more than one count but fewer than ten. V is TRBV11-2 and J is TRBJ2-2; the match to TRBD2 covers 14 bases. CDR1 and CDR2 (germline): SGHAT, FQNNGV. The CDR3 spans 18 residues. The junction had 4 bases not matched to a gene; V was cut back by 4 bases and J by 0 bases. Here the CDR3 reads CASSSRTSGRSNTGELFF. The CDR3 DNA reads TGTGCCAGCAGCTCCCGGACTAGCGGGAGGTCGAACACCGGGGAGCTGTTTTTT.